The 27 T cell receptor beta chains presented below share a single source sample, sequenced in a study of cytomegalovirus exposure and HLA in healthy donors. The PCR was carried out with 60 Vbeta primers and 13 Jbeta primers. The table came from immunoSEQ multiplex PCR; TCRdb's copy has only in-frame clones and leaves some out. This sample has around 120,000 clones; roughly 79% occur once, and the top ten carry less than 2%. The source material was PBMCs. Source of these receptors: a woman aged 50 to 65 in good health and CMV-seronegative.

The chain links TRBV5-1 to TRBJ2-3, with D hard to call. The CDR3 consists of 14 residues. V gave up 0 bases and J gave up 2 bases, with 7 bases separating them. Germline CDR1 is SGHRS and CDR2 is YFSETQ. The CDR3 DNA reads as TGCGCCAGCAGCTTGGGCGGCCACACAGATACGCAGTATTTT. Its protein is CASSLGGHTDTQYF.

J is TRBJ2-7 and V is TRBV5-1; D may be TRBD1 (6 bases). The CDR3 loop spans 14 amino acids. V gave up 0 bases and J gave up 7 bases, with 14 bases separating them. The V gene's germline CDR1 is SGHRS and CDR2 YFSETQ. CDR3 coding DNA: TGCGCCAGCAGCTTGGCAGGGGTCCCTGTTGAGCAGTACTTC. It translates to CASSLAGVPVEQYF.

This chain links TRBV19 with TRBJ2-5; D perhaps matches TRBD2 (7 bases). CDR1 and CDR2 from the germline V gene are LNHDA and SQIVND (reference sequence). Trimming pared 8 bases from V and 4 bases from J, leaving 17 bases between. This CDR3 contains 14 residues. This chain's CDR3 is CASGKNGGRETQYF. The CDR3 DNA reads TGTGCCAGTGGAAAAAACGGGGGGCGAGAGACCCAGTACTTC.

This clone was counted a single time. V usage is TRBV4-2 and J usage is TRBJ1-5, with a tentative D call TRBD1 (5 bases). Germline V gene data show CDR1 as LGHNA and CDR2 as YNFKEQ. The CDR3 is 15 residues long. V dropped 0 bases and J dropped 5 bases, with 11 bases sitting between them. CDR3: CASSQEGGGYQPQHF. In nucleotides, the CDR3 is TGTGCCAGCAGCCAAGAGGGTGGGGGGTATCAGCCCCAGCATTTT.

The gene calls are TRBV7-9 and TRBJ2-1; TRBD2 aligns across 13 bases. Germline V CDR1 and CDR2: SEHNR, FQNEAQ (reference sequence). V lost 6 bases to trimming and J lost 8 bases; unmatched junction nucleotides: 10. The CDR3 extends over 16 amino acids. CDR3 in amino acids: CASSYTSGRGKDEQFF. The CDR3 DNA reads as TGTGCCAGCAGTTATACTAGCGGGAGGGGGAAGGATGAGCAGTTCTTC.

The V and J genes are TRBV7-2 and TRBJ2-3, with 9 positions matching TRBD2. V shed 3 bases, J shed 2 bases, and the junction held 9 bases outside the gene matches. The CDR3 has 17 residues. The germline V gene has CDR1 SGHTA and CDR2 FQGNSA. The CDR3 DNA sequence: TGTGCCAGCAGCTTCGATCTAGCGGGGCGTAACACAGATACGCAGTATTTT. Amino acid sequence: CASSFDLAGRNTDTQYF.

V usage is TRBV7-2 and J usage is TRBJ2-5; possible D gene TRBD1, 6 bases. The CDR3 sequence is 15 residues long. Germline values: CDR1 SGHTA, CDR2 FQGNSA. The V end lost 1 base, the J end lost 2 bases, and 11 bases lay between the germline ends. The CDR3 loop is CASSLGAGAQETQYF. Written as DNA, the CDR3 is TGTGCCAGCAGCTTAGGCGCAGGGGCTCAAGAGACCCAGTACTTC.

The chain employs TRBV5-1 and TRBJ1-3; 8 bases fit TRBD1. CDR3 length: 15 residues. CDR1 and CDR2 (germline): SGHRS, YFSETQ. The V and J ends lost 4 bases and 7 bases, in that order; junction bases with no gene match: 10. As DNA, the CDR3 is TGCGCCAGCAGCCCCTCGGACAGGGTCGGGAACACCATATATTTT. Amino acid sequence: CASSPSDRVGNTIYF.

This clone was counted between two and nine times. The chain is built from TRBV7-9 and TRBJ1-1; 7 nucleotides agree with TRBD1. The CDR3 runs to 15 residues. Trimming at V came to 3 bases and at J to 8 bases, leaving 12 bases not matched to a gene. Germline V gene data show CDR1 as SEHNR and CDR2 as FQNEAQ (reference sequence). In nucleotides, the CDR3 is TGTGCCAGCAGCTTCGTCGTAGTTCGGGACAGCGAAGCTTTCTTT. Translation gives CASSFVVVRDSEAFF.

The chain carries TRBV28 and TRBJ1-5; perhaps TRBD1 as D (5 bases). Germline CDR1 is MDHEN and CDR2 is SYDVKM. This CDR3 region has 15 residues. The ends were cut back, 5 bases at V and 0 bases at J, with 11 bases in the middle. Here the CDR3 reads CASSLGGASNQPQHF. For the CDR3, the DNA is TGTGCCAGCAGTCTAGGTGGGGCTAGCAATCAGCCCCAGCATTTT.

The chain carries TRBV9 and TRBJ2-7; 12 bases map to TRBD1. The CDR3 runs to 15 residues. V shed 2 bases and J 11 bases; nucleotides not matched to a gene: 11. Germline-derived CDR1 and CDR2 are SGDLS and YYNGEE. In DNA form, the CDR3 reads TGTGCCAGCAGCGTCCGACCGGGACAGGGGGCTATCGAGTACTTC. Protein sequence: CASSVRPGQGAIEYF. The full variable domain, completed using reference TRBV9 and TRBJ2-7, is DSGVTQTPKHLITATGQRVTLRCSPRSGDLSVYWYQQSLDQGLQFLIQYYNGEERAKGNILERFSAQQFPDLHSELNLSSLELGDSALYFCASSVRPGQGAIEYFGPGTRLTVT.

This clone showed up just a few times. V usage is TRBV25-1 and J usage is TRBJ2-5; tentatively, D is TRBD2 (6 bases). The V gene lost 2 bases and the J gene lost 3 bases, with 10 bases spanning the gap. This CDR3 is 14 amino acids long. The germline V gene has CDR1 MGHDK and CDR2 SYGVNS. CDR3 bases: TGTGCCAGCAGTGAAACAGGAGGGAAAGAGACCCAGTACTTC. As protein: CASSETGGKETQYF.

The chain has TRBV2 and TRBJ1-2; 7 positions agree with TRBD1. The CDR3 length is 11 residues. Unmatched junction bases numbered 5, after V lost 8 bases and J lost 8 bases. CDR1 is SNHLY, CDR2 FYNNEI, per germline. The CDR3 DNA reads as TGTGCCAGCCGACAGGGCGGGGGCTACACCTTC. Protein product: CASRQGGGYTF.

V usage is TRBV6-6 and J usage is TRBJ2-1; TRBD2 aligns across 9 bases. This CDR3 region has 14 residues. CDR1 MNHNY and CDR2 SVGAGI come from the germline V gene (reference sequence). V gave up 5 bases and J gave up 2 bases; unmatched junction bases: 1. CDR3 residues: CASSIAGAYNEQFF. Here the CDR3 DNA reads TGTGCCAGCAGTATAGCGGGAGCCTACAATGAGCAGTTCTTC.

The sample holds a few counts of this clone. This chain connects TRBV30 to TRBJ2-7; possible D gene TRBD2, 7 bases. Germline V gene data show CDR1 as GTSNPN and CDR2 as SVGIG (reference sequence). The CDR3 extends over 15 amino acids. V was cut by 1 base and J by 2 bases, with 15 bases left in between. The CDR3 DNA reads as TGTGCCTGGAGTGAGGGGGTGGGGGGGCCCTACGAGCAGTACTTC. Translation: CAWSEGVGGPYEQYF.

V is TRBV5-4 and J is TRBJ2-7, with 8 nucleotides matching TRBD2. CDR1 is SGHNT and CDR2 is YYREEE in the germline V gene (reference sequence). The CDR3 length is 13 residues. V dropped 7 bases and J dropped 0; count of bases not matched to a gene: 3. In nucleotides, the CDR3 is TGTGCCAGCCGGAGCGGGAGCTCCTACGAGCAGTACTTC. It codes for CASRSGSSYEQYF.

The chain uses TRBV29-1 and TRBJ2-3, with TRBD1 matching over 10 bases. The CDR3 totals 12 residues. From germline, CDR1 is SQVTM and CDR2 ANQGSEA. J lost 5 bases, V lost 4 bases, and 0 bases had no gene match. CDR3 protein: CSVGTGGDTQYF. In DNA, the CDR3 is TGCAGCGTTGGGACAGGGGGAGATACGCAGTATTTT.

This clone turned up a few times. The V call is TRBV7-8, the J call TRBJ2-7; the D gene is possibly TRBD1 (5 bases). The CDR3 totals 13 residues. The germline gives CDR1 SGHVS, CDR2 FQNEAQ. The germline V and J ends were trimmed by 3 bases and 2 bases, with 8 bases remaining between them. CDR3 bases: TGTGCCAGCAGCTTCGACAGCGCCTACGAGCAGTACGTC. It codes for CASSFDSAYEQYV.

A single count supports this clone. V usage is TRBV9 and J usage is TRBJ2-5; 14 bases align to TRBD2. CDR3 size: 15 residues. V shed 3 bases, J shed 3 bases, and the junction held 1 base outside the gene matches. Germline V gene lookup returns CDR1 SGDLS and CDR2 YYNGEE. The CDR3 DNA sequence: TGTGCCAGCAGCGCGGGACTAGCGGGAGAAGAGACCCAGTACTTC. As protein: CASSAGLAGEETQYF.

The chain uses TRBV10-3 and TRBJ2-6, with D maybe TRBD1 (6 bases). The CDR3 covers 14 residues. Germline assignment: CDR1 ENHRY and CDR2 SYGVKD. Between the trimmed V and J ends, which lost 6 bases and 1 base, there was a span of 7 bases. CDR3 loop: CAIRQGSGANVLTF. DNA of the CDR3: TGTGCCATCAGACAGGGATCTGGGGCCAACGTCCTGACTTTC.

DNA of the CDR3: TGTGCCAGCAGACCGGGACTAGCAGATACGCAGTATTTT. This encodes CASRPGLADTQYF. The chain combines TRBV6-5 with TRBJ2-3; 8 bases align to TRBD2. The CDR3 loop spans 13 amino acids. Looked up from germline, CDR1 is MNHEY and CDR2 is SVGAGI. The J segment lost 4 bases and the V segment lost 6 bases, leaving 3 bases of the junction unmatched.

The chain combines TRBV4-3 with TRBJ2-7; 9 bases align to TRBD2. The CDR3 spans 18 residues. V dropped 0 bases and J dropped 6; count of bases not matched to a gene: 15. CDR1 and CDR2 (germline): LGHNA, YSLEER. CDR3 loop: CASSQDRRGRREGGEQYF. Here the CDR3 DNA reads TGCGCCAGCAGCCAAGATCGCCGCGGGAGGCGGGAGGGAGGCGAGCAGTACTTC.

The chain is built from TRBV6-1 and TRBJ2-3; 8 bases are shared with TRBD2. There are 14 residues in the CDR3. Per germline, CDR1 MNHNS and CDR2 SASEGT. V lost 5 bases to trimming and J lost 5 bases; unmatched junction nucleotides: 6. The CDR3 protein is CASSNAGGGDTQYF. CDR3 in DNA: TGTGCCAGCAGTAATGCGGGGGGAGGAGATACGCAGTATTTT.

The chain couples TRBV29-1 to TRBJ2-7; 7 bases are shared with TRBD2. With 3 bases clipped from V and 0 bases from J, the junction kept 2 bases outside the gene matches. The germline V gene encodes CDR1 SQVTM and CDR2 ANQGSEA. The CDR3 is 13 amino acids. The CDR3 is CSVDTGGSYEQYF. CDR3 bases: TGCAGCGTTGATACGGGGGGCTCCTACGAGCAGTACTTC.

The V call is TRBV28, the J call TRBJ1-1; tentatively, D is TRBD1 (5 bases). The ends were cut back, 3 bases at V and 0 bases at J, with 14 bases in the middle. The germline CDR1 and CDR2 sequences are MDHEN and SYDVKM. The CDR3 loop spans 16 amino acids. This CDR3 is CASSFLQTDMNTEAFF. The CDR3 DNA follows: TGTGCCAGCAGTTTCCTTCAGACAGACATGAACACTGAAGCTTTCTTT.

The V and J genes are TRBV4-2 and TRBJ1-4, with TRBD1 as a possible D gene (5 bases). The CDR3 spans 14 residues. Trimming left V 0 bases short and J 8 bases short, with 10 bases between. Germline CDR1 LGHNA, CDR2 YNFKEQ. The CDR3 spells CASSQEVQVEKLFF. CDR3 nucleotide sequence: TGTGCCAGCAGCCAAGAGGTACAGGTAGAAAAACTGTTTTTT.

J is TRBJ1-2 and V is TRBV7-3, with D possibly matching TRBD1 (6 bases). The CDR3 is 16 amino acids. The V and J ends lost 6 bases and 3 bases respectively, with 20 bases between them. Per the germline V gene, CDR1 is SGHTA and CDR2 is FQGTGA. CDR3 amino acids: CASREKTGINHYGYTF. The CDR3 coding sequence is TGTGCCAGCAGAGAGAAAACAGGGATAAACCACTATGGCTACACCTTC.